Sequencing of this TCR beta chain was carried out in a study of shared clonotypes between healthy human individuals. Whole-study results and caveats: Compared with memory subsets, naive subsets generally had larger estimated richness. Limited genetic and exposure-history diversity came from having few donors.

Trimming took 4 bases from V and 6 from J, leaving 10 bases between them. The CDR3 sequence is 13 residues long. Per germline, CDR1 SGHRS and CDR2 YFSETQ. This clone occurred a few times. Its target is unknown. Genomic DNA from each subset was divided evenly over several immunoSEQ plates. Sequencing used immunoSEQ multiplex PCR; TCRdb keeps in-frame clones, though not all of them. The data hold about 1 million clones, with 70% to 80% observed a single time. This chain links TRBV5-1 with TRBJ2-2; no clear D. Sequencing was performed on memory CD4+ T cells sorted from blood. As to subset: CD45RA-negative fraction. The source of this sequence is a man aged 18 to 30 in good health. The CDR3 sequence: CASSRPEPGELFF. The CDR3 DNA reads TGCGCCAGCAGCCGACCGGAGCCCGGGGAGCTGTTTTTT.